Sequencing of this T cell receptor beta chain was carried out in a study of cytomegalovirus exposure and HLA in healthy donors (dated by TCRdb to 2016 to 2017). Notes on the research overall: An earlier analysis of approximately 590 of the donors reported 250 to 300 Gb of sequence data and approximately 110 million unique TCR beta sequences from about 180 million T cells. A separate validation cohort of more than 100 different subjects was used in addition to the approximately 640-subject first cohort. HLA typing covered class I and class II loci at four-digit resolution. The later analysis used no new phenotypic data to find candidate immune exposures, relying instead on TCR beta sequences and their occurrence across donors. The T cell repertoires of around 670 subjects were profiled by immunosequencing and related to cytomegalovirus serostatus. To study patterns of TCR occurrence, a later analysis re-analyzed previously published TCR beta repertoires from around 660 donors and added high-resolution HLA genotyping. Alongside the repertoire data, information on donor age, sex, ethnicity and CMV serostatus was compiled. About 5 DR-DQ haplotypes were handled as single units for association and clustering, since linkage in the cohort was strong. Across 398 genotyped donors of the cohort, an average of about 240,000 unique TCR beta nucleotide sequences per donor were sequenced, and 15% to 20% of those sequences were non-productive. A later genetic analysis used genome-wide SNP genotypes for 398 of the 666 donors, treating that subset as a discovery cohort. An early release that covered 500 to 800 HLA-typed donors contained about 290 gigabases of sequencing data and some 87 million unique TCR sequences. The study was designed to test whether signatures of past pathogen exposure could be identified by cataloging public T cell receptors. Among the approximately 430 genotyped donors, roughly 80% belonged to the genetic ancestry cluster associated with self-reported Caucasian donors. To decide whether each TCR beta V gene segment behaved as functional or pseudogenic, an earlier analysis of some 580 of the donors relied on high-throughput TCR beta sequencing. All discovery cohort repertoires had been generated using a single sequencing platform. To predict cytomegalovirus infection status, the study combined high-throughput TCR immunosequencing, statistical association of individual TCRs with disease status, and machine learning. Typing coverage varied by locus: about 620-630 donors for A, B, C, DRB1 and DQB1; some 520 for DQA1; 606 for DPA1; roughly 450 for DPB1. Results and caveats for the whole study, not just this receptor: V-gene and J-gene trimming of TCR beta chains was associated with a missense DCLRE1C variant in a later genetic analysis, and the association was replicated in an independent cohort. Sequencing depth was assumed to be roughly uniform across donors in the presence/absence analyses, though that assumption may not hold. A further reported finding was that TCR beta sequences accurately predicted the HLA-A and HLA-B alleles for most subjects in the first cohort. Compared with equally common non-associated chains, HLA-associated TCR beta chains in a later analysis were more clonally expanded and had lower generation probabilities. When HLA alleles, especially DR and DQ, strongly co-occurred, attributing TCR associations to individual alleles was difficult. In the study, approximately 150 TCR beta chains were listed as associated with cytomegalovirus. Across donors, most TCR sequences were observed very rarely, whereas some public TCRs were present in many individuals. In vitro tests confirmed that a few of the cytomegalovirus-associated TCR beta chains recognize cytomegalovirus antigens. Linkage disequilibrium might explain the correlated functional status among segregating V segments, but an unknown experimental factor could not be ruled out. A later analysis found that most CMV-associated TCR beta chains appeared HLA-restricted, with HLA associations seemingly driven largely by CMV exposure. Cytomegalovirus status was reported to be diagnosed by the classifier with high specificity and sensitivity in both the original and validation cohorts. According to a later genetic analysis, donors in an Asian-associated ancestry cluster had fewer N-insertions in productive TCRs than the roughly 700-donor mean. A group of highly shared sequence variants was considered likely to be a technical artifact of the sequencing pipeline. HLA typing was unavailable for some donors at each locus, so association tests used only the typed subset. A later analysis found that TCR association rates varied across HLA loci, with DRB1 alleles showing the most associated TCRs and HLA-C alleles the fewest. Because counts were too low, seventeen rarely observed V segments, including chromosome 9 orphons, were excluded from the earlier analysis of several hundred of the donors. Broadly in line with IMGT annotations, most TCR beta V segments showed up in productive rearrangements about 90% or about 30% of the time in an earlier analysis of around 600 of the donors. The authors suggested that the approach could potentially be extended to other disease states and immunological phenotypes. Immune exposure information for the cohort was limited to CMV serostatus. Specific HLA alleles were associated with 15,000 to 20,000 TCR beta sequences at a false discovery rate of 0.05 in a later analysis. The cohort was sequenced for TCR beta chains only, and without alpha or paired-chain data the features that could be detected were limited. In a later analysis, several top co-occurrence clusters were reported to appear linked to parvovirus B19, influenza, CMV and Epstein-Barr virus. Some IMGT-functional V segments, including TRBV6-2 and TRBV6-3, could not be told apart with the 87-base-pair reads, so those segments were excluded.

For CDR1 and CDR2, the germline V gene lists KGHSH and LQKENI. At the junction V is shortened by 3 bases and J by 7 bases, with 12 bases in between. Its CDR3 holds 13 amino acids, cysteine through phenylalanine. Here the CDR3 DNA is all that survives: 39 bases in frame from base 1. Concerning this clone: Which antigen it targets is not known. No base-level quality is on record; no much larger clone is a single base apart.

The library was generated by the immunoSEQ multiplex PCR assay. A mixture of 60 forward primers for TCR Vbeta segments and 13 reverse primers for TCR Jbeta segments was used in the multiplex PCR. The CDR3 region of rearranged TCR beta genes was amplified from genomic DNA by a multiplex PCR assay. Amplified TCR beta libraries were sequenced as 87-base-pair reads on the Illumina HiSeq System. On the study's bioinformatics: Across the 500 to 850 repertoires, a later analysis counted approximately 75 million unique TCR beta chains, 8.5 million to 12 million of which were shared by at least two donors. Raw reads were error-corrected and collapsed into unique sequences with a nearest-neighbor algorithm that merged closely related sequences to remove PCR and sequencing errors. V, D and J gene segments were assigned by aligning CDR3 sequences to IMGT reference sequences. For a sequence to be retained, at least a six-nucleotide match to both a V gene segment and a J gene segment was required. Rearrangements were classified as productive when the CDR3 lacked stop codons and remained in frame with V and J, and all other rearrangements were classified as non-productive. CDR3 was defined according to IMGT convention as the region running from the second conserved V-encoded cysteine to the conserved J-encoded phenylalanine. The earlier analysis of roughly 590 of the donors excluded sequences that lacked an unambiguous match to a single V gene segment. An earlier analysis of approximately 590 of the donors called V segments functional above 56.7% productive rearrangements and segregating when the between-donor standard deviation exceeded 5%. To diagnose cytomegalovirus status from the catalog of TCR beta chain sequences, a statistical classification framework was built. V and J gene assignment, in a later analysis, came from comparing TCR nucleotide sequences with IMGT/GENE-DB human TR gene sequences. The TCRdist pipeline was used in a later analysis to assign CDR3 sequences and most-parsimonious VDJ recombination scenarios. In a later analysis, each TCR beta chain was defined by its CDR3 amino acid sequence together with its V-gene family, and reads lacking a unique V-gene family were excluded. To address suspected cross-contamination and a sequencing artifact, a later analysis removed 450 to 700 highly shared, low-generation-probability nucleotide sequences. In a later analysis, a clonal expansion index was calculated for each public chain from normalized within-repertoire ranks of inferred template counts. In a later analysis, generation probabilities were computed with a VDJ recombination model fitted to out-of-frame rearrangements, and the resulting probabilities were checked against IGoR. Hypergeometric tests were used in a later analysis to score TCR-TCR, TCR-HLA and TCR-CMV co-occurrence, with a repertoire-size bias correction applied to the TCR pairs. False discovery rates were estimated in a later analysis by permuting HLA or CMV assignments 20 times. In a later analysis, co-occurring TCRs were grouped using DBSCAN, with TCRdist sequence similarity added in when clustering inside HLA-allele-positive subsets. Repertoires with fewer than 30,000 or more than 120,000 public chains, plus five repertoires with anomalous nucleotide sharing, were excluded from co-occurrence clustering. TCRdb carries this immuneACCESS record with in-frame sequences only. Its versions omit some clonotypes, under half of them owing to an unresolved V gene in the studies checked, with the rest unexplained. V, J and clone size reflect that table, while D and trimming were determined from the DNA. The sample table holds 150,000 to 200,000 clones, of which 60% to 80% were seen once. The ten largest clones capture around 0.97% of the sample.

The cohort consisted of hundreds of healthy bone marrow donors. At the time of sampling, every cohort member was nominally healthy, though immune exposures that went unrecorded were likely present. The donor was CMV seropositive and was included in the group of approximately 310 seropositive cohort members. A peripheral blood sample was collected from each donor, and TCR beta sequencing was performed on peripheral blood mononuclear cells. Genomic DNA was extracted from the blood cell samples with the Qiagen DNeasy Blood Extraction Kit. The TCR was taken from a woman aged 50 to 65 in good health and CMV-seropositive. The sequenced sample was PBMCs. This receptor chain uses TRBV18 and TRBJ1-2; no D gene can be assigned with confidence. The nucleotide sequence reads as follows: TGTGCCAGCTCACCGGAGGGTGCCTCTGGCTACACCTTC. Translated, this is CASSPEGASGYTF.